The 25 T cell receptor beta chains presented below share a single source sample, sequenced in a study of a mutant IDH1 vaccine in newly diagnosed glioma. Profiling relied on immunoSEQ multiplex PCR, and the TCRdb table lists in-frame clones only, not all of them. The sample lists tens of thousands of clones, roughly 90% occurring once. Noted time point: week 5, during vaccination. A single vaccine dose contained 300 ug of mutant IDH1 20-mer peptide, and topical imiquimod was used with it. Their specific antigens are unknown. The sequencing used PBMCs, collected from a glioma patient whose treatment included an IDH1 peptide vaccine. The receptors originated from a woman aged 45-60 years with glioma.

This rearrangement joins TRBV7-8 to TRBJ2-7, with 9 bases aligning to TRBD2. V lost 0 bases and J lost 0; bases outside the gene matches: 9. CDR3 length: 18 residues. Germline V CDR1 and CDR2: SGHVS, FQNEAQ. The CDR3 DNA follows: TGTGCCAGCAGCTTAGCGGGGGCACGGACTAGCGTCTCCTACGAGCAGTACTTC. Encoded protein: CASSLAGARTSVSYEQYF.

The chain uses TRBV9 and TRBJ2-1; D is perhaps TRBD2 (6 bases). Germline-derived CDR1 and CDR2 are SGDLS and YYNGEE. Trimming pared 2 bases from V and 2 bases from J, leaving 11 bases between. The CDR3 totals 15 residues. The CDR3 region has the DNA TGTGCCAGCAGCGTCGGTCTAGCGCCCTACAATGAGCAGTTCTTC. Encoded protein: CASSVGLAPYNEQFF. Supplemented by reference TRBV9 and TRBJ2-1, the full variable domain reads DSGVTQTPKHLITATGQRVTLRCSPRSGDLSVYWYQQSLDQGLQFLIQYYNGEERAKGNILERFSAQQFPDLHSELNLSSLELGDSALYFCASSVGLAPYNEQFFGPGTRLTVL.

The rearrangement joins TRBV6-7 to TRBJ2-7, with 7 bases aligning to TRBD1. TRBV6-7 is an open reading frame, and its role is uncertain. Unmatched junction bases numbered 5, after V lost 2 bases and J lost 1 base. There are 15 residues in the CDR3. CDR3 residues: CASSYATGTSYEQYF. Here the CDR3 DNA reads TGTGCCAGCAGTTACGCGACAGGGACGTCCTACGAGCAGTACTTC.

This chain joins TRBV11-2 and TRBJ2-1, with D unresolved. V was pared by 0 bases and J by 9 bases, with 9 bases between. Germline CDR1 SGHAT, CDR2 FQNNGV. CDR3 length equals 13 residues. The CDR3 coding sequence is TGTGCCAGCAGCTTAGACTCAACAGCTGAGCAGTTCTTC. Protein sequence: CASSLDSTAEQFF.

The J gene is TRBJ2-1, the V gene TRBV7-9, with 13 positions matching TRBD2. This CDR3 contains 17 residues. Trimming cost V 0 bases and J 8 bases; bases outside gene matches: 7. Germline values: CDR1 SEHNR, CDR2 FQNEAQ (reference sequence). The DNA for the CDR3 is TGTGCCAGCAGCTTAGCGTCCGGGACTAGCGGGAATGATGAGCAGTTCTTC. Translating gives CASSLASGTSGNDEQFF.

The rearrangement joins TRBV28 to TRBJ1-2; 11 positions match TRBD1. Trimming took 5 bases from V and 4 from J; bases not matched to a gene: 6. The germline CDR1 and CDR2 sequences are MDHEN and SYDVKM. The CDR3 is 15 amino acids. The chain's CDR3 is CASSPRTGGIYGYTF. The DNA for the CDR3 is TGTGCCAGCAGTCCAAGGACAGGGGGCATCTATGGCTACACCTTC.

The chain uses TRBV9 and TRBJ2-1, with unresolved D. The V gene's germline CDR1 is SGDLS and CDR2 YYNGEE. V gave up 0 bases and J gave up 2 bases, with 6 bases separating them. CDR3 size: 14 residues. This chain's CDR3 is CASSVGETYNEQFF. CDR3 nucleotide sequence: TGTGCCAGCAGCGTAGGCGAGACCTACAATGAGCAGTTCTTC.

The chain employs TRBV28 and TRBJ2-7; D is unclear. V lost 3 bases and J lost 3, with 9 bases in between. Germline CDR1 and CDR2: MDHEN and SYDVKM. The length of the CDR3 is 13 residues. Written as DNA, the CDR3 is TGTGCCAGCAGTTTGCACTACAACTACGAGCAGTACTTC. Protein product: CASSLHYNYEQYF.

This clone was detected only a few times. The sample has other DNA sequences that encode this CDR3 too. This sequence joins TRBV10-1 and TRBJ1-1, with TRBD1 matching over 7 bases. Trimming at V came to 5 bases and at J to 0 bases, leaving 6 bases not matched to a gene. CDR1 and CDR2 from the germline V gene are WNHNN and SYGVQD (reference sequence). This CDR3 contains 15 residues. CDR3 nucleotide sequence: TGCGCCAGCAGTCCGTCGACAGGGATGAACACTGAAGCTTTCTTT. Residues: CASSPSTGMNTEAFF.

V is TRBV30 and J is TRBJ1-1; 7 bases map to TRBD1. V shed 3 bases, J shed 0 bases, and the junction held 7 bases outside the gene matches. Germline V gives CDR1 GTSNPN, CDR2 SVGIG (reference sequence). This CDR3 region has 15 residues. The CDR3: CAWRTGFGMNTEAFF. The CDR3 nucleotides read TGTGCCTGGAGGACAGGGTTCGGGATGAACACTGAAGCTTTCTTT.

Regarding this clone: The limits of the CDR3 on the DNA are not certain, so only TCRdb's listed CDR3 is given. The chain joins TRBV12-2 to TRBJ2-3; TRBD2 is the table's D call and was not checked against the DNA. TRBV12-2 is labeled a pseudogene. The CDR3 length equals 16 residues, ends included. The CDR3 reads CASRLAVAGGTDTQYF.

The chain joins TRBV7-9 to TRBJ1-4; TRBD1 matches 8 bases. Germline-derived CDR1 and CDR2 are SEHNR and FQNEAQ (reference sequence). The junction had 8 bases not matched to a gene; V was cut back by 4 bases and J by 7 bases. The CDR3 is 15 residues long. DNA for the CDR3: TGTGCCAGCAGCTCCGGGACAGGTCGGGCTGAAAAACTGTTTTTT. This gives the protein CASSSGTGRAEKLFF. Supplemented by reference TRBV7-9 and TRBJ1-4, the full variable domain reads DTGVSQNPRHKITKRGQNVTFRCDPISEHNRLYWYRQTLGQGPEFLTYFQNEAQLEKSRLLSDRFSAERPKGSFSTLEIQRTEQGDSAMYLCASSSGTGRAEKLFFGSGTQLSVL.

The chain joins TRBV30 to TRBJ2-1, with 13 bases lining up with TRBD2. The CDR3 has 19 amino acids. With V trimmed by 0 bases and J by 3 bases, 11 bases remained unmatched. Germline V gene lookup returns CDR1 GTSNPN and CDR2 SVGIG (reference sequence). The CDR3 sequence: CAWSVERSTSGRGYNEQFF. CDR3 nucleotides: TGTGCCTGGAGTGTAGAAAGGTCTACTAGCGGGAGGGGCTACAATGAGCAGTTCTTC.

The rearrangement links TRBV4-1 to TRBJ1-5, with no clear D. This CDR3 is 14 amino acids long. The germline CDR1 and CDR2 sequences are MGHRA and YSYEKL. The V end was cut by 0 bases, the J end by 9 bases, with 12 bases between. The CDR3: CASSQDDTTGPQHF. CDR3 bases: TGCGCCAGCAGCCAAGATGACACGACGGGGCCCCAGCATTTT.

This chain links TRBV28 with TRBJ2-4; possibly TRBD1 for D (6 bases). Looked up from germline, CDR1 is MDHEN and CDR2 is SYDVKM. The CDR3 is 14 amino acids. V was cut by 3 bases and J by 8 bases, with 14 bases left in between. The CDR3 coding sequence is TGTGCCAGCAGTTTGGTACAGGGCGCGGACATTCAGTACTTC. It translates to CASSLVQGADIQYF.

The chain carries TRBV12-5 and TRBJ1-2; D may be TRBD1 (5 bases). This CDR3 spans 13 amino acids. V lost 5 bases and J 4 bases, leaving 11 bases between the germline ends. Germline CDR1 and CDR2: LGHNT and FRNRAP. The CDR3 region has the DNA TGTGCTAGTGGTCACCGGGACGGCTATGGCTACACCTTC. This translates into CASGHRDGYGYTF.

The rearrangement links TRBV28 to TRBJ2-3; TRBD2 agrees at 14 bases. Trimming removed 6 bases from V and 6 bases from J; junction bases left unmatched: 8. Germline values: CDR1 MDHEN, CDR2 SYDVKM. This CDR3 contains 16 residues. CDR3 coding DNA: TGTGCCAGCAGGTCGACTAGCGGGAGGGCCGTGGATACGCAGTATTTT. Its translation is CASRSTSGRAVDTQYF.

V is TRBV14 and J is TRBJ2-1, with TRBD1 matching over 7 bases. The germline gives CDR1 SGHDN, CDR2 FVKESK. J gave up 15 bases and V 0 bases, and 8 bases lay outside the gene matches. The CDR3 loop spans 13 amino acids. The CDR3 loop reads CASSQDLQGDPFF. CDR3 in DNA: TGTGCCAGCAGCCAAGATCTTCAGGGGGATCCGTTCTTC. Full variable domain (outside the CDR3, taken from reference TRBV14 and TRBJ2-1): EAGVTQFPSHSVIEKGQTVTLRCDPISGHDNLYWYRRVMGKEIKFLLHFVKESKQDESGMPNNRFLAERTGGTYSTLKVQPAELEDSGVYFCASSQDLQGDPFFGPGTRLTVL.

CDR3: CASDLQGSGTEAFF. CDR3 nucleotide sequence: TGTGCCAGCGATTTACAGGGATCGGGGACTGAAGCTTTCTTT. This rearrangement joins TRBV2 to TRBJ1-1; D perhaps matches TRBD1 (6 bases). The CDR3 consists of 14 residues. The V end lost 8 bases, the J end lost 5 bases, and 18 bases lay between the germline ends. Germline lookup yields CDR1 SNHLY and CDR2 FYNNEI.

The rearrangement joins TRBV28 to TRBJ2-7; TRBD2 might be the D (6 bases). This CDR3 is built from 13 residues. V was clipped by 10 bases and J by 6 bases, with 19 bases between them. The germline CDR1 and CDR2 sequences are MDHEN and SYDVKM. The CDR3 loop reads CATFSGERLEQYF. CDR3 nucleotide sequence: TGTGCCACCTTTAGCGGAGAACGGCTCGAGCAGTACTTC.

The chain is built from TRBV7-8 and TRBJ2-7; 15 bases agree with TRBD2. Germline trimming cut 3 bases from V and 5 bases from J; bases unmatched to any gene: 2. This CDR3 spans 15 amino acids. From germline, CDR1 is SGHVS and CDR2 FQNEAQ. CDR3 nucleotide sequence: TGTGCCAGCAGCTTGGGACTAGCGGGAGGCGACGAGCAGTACTTC. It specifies CASSLGLAGGDEQYF.

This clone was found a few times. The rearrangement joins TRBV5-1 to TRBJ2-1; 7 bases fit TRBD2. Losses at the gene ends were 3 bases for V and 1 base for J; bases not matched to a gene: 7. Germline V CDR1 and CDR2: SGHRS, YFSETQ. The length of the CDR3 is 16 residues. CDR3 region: CASSSAGAGSYNEQFF. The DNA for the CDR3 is TGCGCCAGCAGCTCGGCGGGAGCGGGGTCCTACAATGAGCAGTTCTTC.

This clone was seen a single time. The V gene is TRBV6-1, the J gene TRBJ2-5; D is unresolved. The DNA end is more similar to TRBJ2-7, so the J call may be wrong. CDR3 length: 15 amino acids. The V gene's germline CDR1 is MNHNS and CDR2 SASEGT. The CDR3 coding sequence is TGTGCCAGCAGTGAACGAGCCAAAAGGATCTACGAGCAGTACTTC. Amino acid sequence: CASSERAKRIYEQYF.

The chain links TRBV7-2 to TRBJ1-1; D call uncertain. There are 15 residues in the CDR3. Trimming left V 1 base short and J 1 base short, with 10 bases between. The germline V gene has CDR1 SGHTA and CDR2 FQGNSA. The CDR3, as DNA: TGTGCCAGCAGCTTAGTGTGGGGAGGGAACACTGAAGCTTTCTTT. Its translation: CASSLVWGGNTEAFF.

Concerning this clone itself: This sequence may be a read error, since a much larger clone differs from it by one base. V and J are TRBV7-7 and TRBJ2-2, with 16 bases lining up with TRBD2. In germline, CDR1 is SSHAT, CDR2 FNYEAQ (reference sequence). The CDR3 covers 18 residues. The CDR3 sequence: CASRRASPGTSGRGEPFF. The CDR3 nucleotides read TGTGCTAGCCGCCGAGCCTCCCCGGGGACTAGCGGGAGGGGGGAGCCGTTTTTT.